This T cell receptor beta chain emerged from a study of blood T cell repertoires in COVID-19. TCRdb's table, derived via immunoSEQ multiplex PCR, lists solely in-frame clones and lacks some. The profile shows over 150,000 clones, around 83% of them singletons. This CDR3 is built from 14 residues. The ends lost 5 bases at V and 0 bases at J; junction bases unmatched: 4. Germline CDR1 is MNHEY and CDR2 is SVGAGI. Material for sequencing was peripheral blood. The chain couples TRBV6-5 to TRBJ2-7; 7 bases line up with TRBD2. This TCR came from a human donor in a cohort sampled during active COVID-19. DNA for the CDR3: TGTGCCAGCAGTCGAGCGGGACGCTCCTACGAGCAGTACTTC. It is translated as CASSRAGRSYEQYF.